A selection of T cell receptor beta chains follows, all from one sample in a study of naive and memory T cell subsets. TCRdb recomputed calls from the UMI-ligation and nested PCR reads with MiXCR, one row per CDR3 protein. The sample lists about 24,000 distinct CDR3 sequences; 6% were seen once. The source material was skin, sampled from a tuberculin skin test site. These receptors were obtained from an adult in good health. The CDR3 runs from the conserved cysteine through the conserved F or W.

len: 14
v_gene: TRBV6-2/TRBV6-3
j_gene: TRBJ2-7
CDR3aa: CASISGTVSYEQYF

len: 14
v_gene: TRBV7-3
j_gene: TRBJ2-2
CDR3aa: CASSPNSNTGELFF

len: 18
v_gene: TRBV18
j_gene: TRBJ2-7
CDR3aa: CASYAGRSGLGSSYEQYF

len: 16
v_gene: TRBV10-3
j_gene: TRBJ2-3
CDR3aa: CAIRSVWDRNTDTQYF

len: 15
v_gene: TRBV6-5
j_gene: TRBJ2-7
CDR3aa: CASSLYSDPRYEQYF

len: 14
v_gene: TRBV2
j_gene: TRBJ1-1
CDR3aa: CASIWADVGTEAFF

len: 13
v_gene: TRBV15
j_gene: TRBJ2-2
CDR3aa: CATSSRDPGELFF

len: 15
v_gene: TRBV6-5
j_gene: TRBJ2-3
CDR3aa: CASSYVRESTDTQYF

len: 18
v_gene: TRBV25-1
j_gene: TRBJ1-2
CDR3aa: CASPGGGYPQPSNSGYTF

len: 16
v_gene: TRBV5-6
j_gene: TRBJ2-7
CDR3aa: CASSPRGHRVPYEQYF

len: 15
v_gene: TRBV24-1
j_gene: TRBJ2-5
CDR3aa: CATSERELLQETQYF

len: 15
v_gene: TRBV24-1
j_gene: TRBJ2-5
CDR3aa: CATSDQVASQETQYF

len: 15
v_gene: TRBV28
j_gene: TRBJ2-7
CDR3aa: CASSLRGSYSYEQYF

len: 15
v_gene: TRBV27
j_gene: TRBJ2-1
CDR3aa: CASSPDGYKYNEQFF

len: 15
v_gene: TRBV11-2
j_gene: TRBJ1-1
CDR3aa: CASSRTGARGTEAFF

len: 11
v_gene: TRBV21-1
j_gene: TRBJ2-2
CDR3aa: CASTPVGELFF

len: 16
v_gene: TRBV7-3
j_gene: TRBJ2-3
CDR3aa: CASSARLAGGLDTQYF

len: 15
v_gene: TRBV4-3
j_gene: TRBJ1-4
CDR3aa: CASSQATGYNEKLFF

len: 16
v_gene: TRBV20-1
j_gene: TRBJ1-1
CDR3aa: CSAPYPKGPLPWEAFF

len: 17
v_gene: TRBV20-1
j_gene: TRBJ2-7
CDR3aa: CSATRIGLAGRKYEQYF

len: 17
v_gene: TRBV19
j_gene: TRBJ2-1
CDR3aa: CASSIDRLAGVNNEQFF

len: 13
v_gene: TRBV6-6
j_gene: TRBJ2-7
CDR3aa: CASTDTSRGEQYF

len: 14
v_gene: TRBV4-3
j_gene: TRBJ2-1
CDR3aa: CASSQGVTYNEQFF

len: 13
v_gene: TRBV5-6
j_gene: TRBJ2-7
CDR3aa: CASSSGPDYEQYF

len: 13
v_gene: TRBV2
j_gene: TRBJ2-2
CDR3aa: CASRREVPGELFF

len: 13
v_gene: TRBV29-1
j_gene: TRBJ2-6
CDR3aa: CSVATSGANVLTF

len: 15
v_gene: TRBV20-1
j_gene: TRBJ1-5
CDR3aa: CSASSGTGSNQPQHF

len: 18
v_gene: TRBV11-3
j_gene: TRBJ2-1
CDR3aa: CASSLVAGGPLGVGEQFF

len: 17
v_gene: TRBV12-3/TRBV12-4
j_gene: TRBJ2-3
CDR3aa: CASSLSTSGDSTDTQYF

len: 17
v_gene: TRBV7-9
j_gene: TRBJ2-6
CDR3aa: CASSLLKNRAGANVLTF

len: 13
v_gene: TRBV7-2
j_gene: TRBJ1-1
CDR3aa: CASSSQGGTEAFF

len: 13
v_gene: TRBV4-2
j_gene: TRBJ2-7
CDR3aa: CASSRDSSYEQYF

len: 13
v_gene: TRBV6-5
j_gene: TRBJ1-2
CDR3aa: CASSQTANYGYTF

len: 12
v_gene: TRBV29-1
j_gene: TRBJ2-7
CDR3aa: CSVKTLGSEQYF

len: 15
v_gene: TRBV5-1
j_gene: TRBJ2-5
CDR3aa: CASSFAAGGVETQYF

len: 15
v_gene: TRBV20-1
j_gene: TRBJ1-6
CDR3aa: CSATTRTEIQSPLHF

len: 15
v_gene: TRBV19
j_gene: TRBJ1-2
CDR3aa: CASRGAALTNYGYTF

len: 19
v_gene: TRBV27
j_gene: TRBJ2-3
CDR3aa: CASSLLASYTIATTDTQYF

len: 16
v_gene: TRBV4-1
j_gene: TRBJ2-7
CDR3aa: CASSVSRGSPLYEQYF

len: 15
v_gene: TRBV4-1
j_gene: TRBJ2-7
CDR3aa: CASSQGPEGTYEQYF

len: 15
v_gene: TRBV19
j_gene: TRBJ1-5
CDR3aa: CASSLRQGGNQPQHF

len: 15
v_gene: TRBV20-1
j_gene: TRBJ2-1
CDR3aa: CSAIRDTGSYNEQFF

len: 15
v_gene: TRBV12-3/TRBV12-4
j_gene: TRBJ2-3
CDR3aa: CASSLAGGGLAAQYF

len: 14
v_gene: TRBV5-4
j_gene: TRBJ2-7
CDR3aa: CASSLEQRDYEQYF

len: 18
v_gene: TRBV6-6
j_gene: TRBJ2-5
CDR3aa: CASSSGLAGGRNTETQYF

len: 12
v_gene: TRBV12-3/TRBV12-4
j_gene: TRBJ2-1
CDR3aa: CASGLSLNEEFF

len: 16
v_gene: TRBV20-1
j_gene: TRBJ2-1
CDR3aa: CSAREGGSFPYNEQFF

len: 19
v_gene: TRBV11-2
j_gene: TRBJ2-6
CDR3aa: CASSRLQGPALSGANVLTF

len: 12
v_gene: TRBV29-1
j_gene: TRBJ2-5
CDR3aa: CSVAENQETQYF

len: 13
v_gene: TRBV11-2
j_gene: TRBJ2-1
CDR3aa: CASSITLGRESFF

len: 13
v_gene: TRBV27
j_gene: TRBJ2-7
CDR3aa: CASGRDSTYEQYF

len: 16
v_gene: TRBV20-1
j_gene: TRBJ1-6
CDR3aa: CSARAGSSGRNSPLHF

len: 15
v_gene: TRBV29-1
j_gene: TRBJ1-4
CDR3aa: CSVRQKGATNEKLFF